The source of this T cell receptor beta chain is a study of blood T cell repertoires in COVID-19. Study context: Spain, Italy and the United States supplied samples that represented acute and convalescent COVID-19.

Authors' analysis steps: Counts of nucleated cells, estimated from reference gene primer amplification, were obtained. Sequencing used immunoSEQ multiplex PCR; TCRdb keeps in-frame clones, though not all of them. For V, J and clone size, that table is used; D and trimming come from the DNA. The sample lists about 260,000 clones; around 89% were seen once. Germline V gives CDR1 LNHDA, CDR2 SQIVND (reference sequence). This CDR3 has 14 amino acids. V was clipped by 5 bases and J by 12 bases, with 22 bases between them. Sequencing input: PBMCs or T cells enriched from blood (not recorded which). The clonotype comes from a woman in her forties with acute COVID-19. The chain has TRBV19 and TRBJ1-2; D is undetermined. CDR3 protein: CASSPRSRFLSDTF. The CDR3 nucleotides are TGTGCCAGTAGTCCTCGTTCGCGATTCCTTAGCGACACCTTC.